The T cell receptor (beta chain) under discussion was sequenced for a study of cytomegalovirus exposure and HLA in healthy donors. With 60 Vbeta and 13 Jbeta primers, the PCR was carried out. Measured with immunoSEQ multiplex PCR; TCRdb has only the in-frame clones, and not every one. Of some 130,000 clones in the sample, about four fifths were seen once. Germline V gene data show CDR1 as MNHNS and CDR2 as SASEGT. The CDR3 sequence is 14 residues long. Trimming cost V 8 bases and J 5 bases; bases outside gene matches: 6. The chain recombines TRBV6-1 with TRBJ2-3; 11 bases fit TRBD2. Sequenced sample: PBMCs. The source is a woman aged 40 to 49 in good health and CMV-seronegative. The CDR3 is CASETGTSGDTQYF. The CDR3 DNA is TGTGCCAGCGAAACCGGGACTAGCGGAGATACGCAGTATTTT.